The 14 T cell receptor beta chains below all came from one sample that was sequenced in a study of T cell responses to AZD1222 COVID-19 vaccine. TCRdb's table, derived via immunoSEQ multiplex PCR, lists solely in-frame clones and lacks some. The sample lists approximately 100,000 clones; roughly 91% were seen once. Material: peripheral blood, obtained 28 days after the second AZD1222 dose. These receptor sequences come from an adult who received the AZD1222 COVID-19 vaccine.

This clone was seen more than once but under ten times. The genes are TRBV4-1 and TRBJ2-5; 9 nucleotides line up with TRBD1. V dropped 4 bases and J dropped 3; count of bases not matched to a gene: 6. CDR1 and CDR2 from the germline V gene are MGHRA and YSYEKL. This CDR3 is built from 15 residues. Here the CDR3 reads CASSPSGQGKETQYF. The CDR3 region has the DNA TGCGCCAGCAGCCCATCTGGACAGGGGAAAGAGACCCAGTACTTC.

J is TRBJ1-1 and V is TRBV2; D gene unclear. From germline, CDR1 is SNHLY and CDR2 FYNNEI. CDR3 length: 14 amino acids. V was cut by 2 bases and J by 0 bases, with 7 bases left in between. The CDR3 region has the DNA TGTGCCAGCAGTGAATCATTCGTGAACACTGAAGCTTTCTTT. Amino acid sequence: CASSESFVNTEAFF.

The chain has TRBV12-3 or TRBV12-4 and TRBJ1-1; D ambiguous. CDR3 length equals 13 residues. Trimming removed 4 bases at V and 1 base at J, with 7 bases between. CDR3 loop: CASSYGKNTEAFF. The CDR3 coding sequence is TGTGCCAGCAGTTATGGGAAGAACACTGAAGCTTTCTTT.

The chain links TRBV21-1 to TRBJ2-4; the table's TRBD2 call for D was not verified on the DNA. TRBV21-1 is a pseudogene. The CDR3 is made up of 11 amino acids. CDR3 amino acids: CASSLRDIQYF. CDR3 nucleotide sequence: TGTGCCAGCAGCCTACGGGACATTCAGTACTTC.

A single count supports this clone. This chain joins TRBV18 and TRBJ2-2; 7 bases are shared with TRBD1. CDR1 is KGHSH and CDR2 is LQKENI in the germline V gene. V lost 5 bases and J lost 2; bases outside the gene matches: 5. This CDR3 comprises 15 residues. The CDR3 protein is CASSVRDSNTGELFF. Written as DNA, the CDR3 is TGTGCCAGCTCAGTCCGGGACAGTAACACCGGGGAGCTGTTTTTT.

The CDR3 loop is CASSLALAGGIEQFF. The CDR3 coding sequence is TGTGCCAGCAGCTTGGCCCTAGCGGGGGGCATTGAGCAGTTCTTC. The genes are TRBV5-4 and TRBJ2-1; 11 bases match TRBD2. Germline V lookup: CDR1 SGHNT, CDR2 YYREEE (reference sequence). Trimming took 0 bases from V and 9 from J; bases not matched to a gene: 5. This CDR3 comprises 15 residues.

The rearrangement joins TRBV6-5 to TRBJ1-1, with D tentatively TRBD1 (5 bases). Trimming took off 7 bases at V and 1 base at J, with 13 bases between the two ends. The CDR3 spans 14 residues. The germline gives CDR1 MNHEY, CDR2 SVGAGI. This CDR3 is CASTARGPNTEAFF. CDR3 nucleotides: TGTGCCAGCACGGCGAGGGGCCCGAACACTGAAGCTTTCTTT.

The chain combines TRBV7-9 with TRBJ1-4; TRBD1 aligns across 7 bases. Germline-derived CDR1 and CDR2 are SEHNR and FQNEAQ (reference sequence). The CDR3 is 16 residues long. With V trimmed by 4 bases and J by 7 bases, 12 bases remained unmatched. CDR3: CASSSYQGGVGEKLFF. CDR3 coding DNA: TGTGCCAGCAGCTCCTACCAGGGGGGAGTCGGTGAAAAACTGTTTTTT.

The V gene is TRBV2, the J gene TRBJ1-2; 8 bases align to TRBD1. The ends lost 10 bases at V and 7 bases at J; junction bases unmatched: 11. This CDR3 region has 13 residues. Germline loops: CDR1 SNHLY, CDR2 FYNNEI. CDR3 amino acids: CANQHGQGAGYTF. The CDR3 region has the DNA TGTGCCAACCAGCACGGACAGGGAGCTGGCTACACCTTC.

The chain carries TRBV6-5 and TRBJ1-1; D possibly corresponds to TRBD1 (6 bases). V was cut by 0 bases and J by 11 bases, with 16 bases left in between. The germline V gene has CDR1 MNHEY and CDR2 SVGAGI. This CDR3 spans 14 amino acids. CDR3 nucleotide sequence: TGTGCCAGCAGTTACTCGAGGGGCAGGGGATCGGCTTTCTTT. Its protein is CASSYSRGRGSAFF.

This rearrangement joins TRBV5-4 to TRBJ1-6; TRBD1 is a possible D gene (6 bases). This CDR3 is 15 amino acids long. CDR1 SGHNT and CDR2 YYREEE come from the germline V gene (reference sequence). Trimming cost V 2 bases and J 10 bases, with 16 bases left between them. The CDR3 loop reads CASSFAGAEGSPLHF. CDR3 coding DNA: TGTGCCAGCAGCTTTGCAGGGGCGGAAGGGTCACCCCTCCACTTT.

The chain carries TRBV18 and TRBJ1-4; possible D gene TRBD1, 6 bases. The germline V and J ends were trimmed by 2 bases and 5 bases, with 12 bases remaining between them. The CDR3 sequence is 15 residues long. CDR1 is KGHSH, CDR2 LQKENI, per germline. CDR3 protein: CASSPGQGTNEKLFF. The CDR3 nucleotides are TGTGCCAGCTCACCAGGGCAGGGGACGAATGAAAAACTGTTTTTT.

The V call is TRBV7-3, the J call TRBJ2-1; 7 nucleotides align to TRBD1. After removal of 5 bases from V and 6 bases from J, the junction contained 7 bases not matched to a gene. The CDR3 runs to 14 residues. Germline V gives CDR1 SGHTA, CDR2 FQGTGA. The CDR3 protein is CASSQHTGVNEQFF. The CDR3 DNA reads TGTGCCAGCAGCCAACATACAGGGGTCAATGAGCAGTTCTTC.

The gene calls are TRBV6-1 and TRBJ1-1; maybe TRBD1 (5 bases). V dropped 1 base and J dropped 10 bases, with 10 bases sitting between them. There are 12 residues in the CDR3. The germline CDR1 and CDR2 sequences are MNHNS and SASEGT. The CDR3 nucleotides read TGTGCCAGCAGTGAAGTGGGACGTCGAGCTTTCTTT. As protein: CASSEVGRRAFF.